A selection of T cell receptor beta chains follows, all from one sample in a study of Graves' ophthalmopathy and Graves' hyperthyroidism. A single record per CDR3 protein comes from TCRdb applying MiXCR to the multiplex PCR reads. The repertoire includes roughly 1.1 million distinct CDR3 sequences, about 35% of them detected once, and roughly 10% sits in the top ten. The sequenced sample consisted of peripheral blood or thyroid tissue (not recorded which). Receptor source: an adult man with Graves' hyperthyroidism. CDR3s include the opening cysteine and the closing phenylalanine or tryptophan. A D gene is named only where the DNA matches it firmly. Some rows have no size entry. The others give once, few or many, or a class for an expanded clone.

>TRBJ2-7|TRBD2|15|NA|TRBV7-2
TGTGCCAGCAGCGCCGCTAGCGGGAGGGCCAACGAGCAGTACTTC
CASSAASGRANEQYF
>TRBJ2-7|NA|15|few|TRBV11-2
TGTGCCAGCAGCTTAGGGTTTACAGGATCCTACGAGCAGTACTTC
CASSLGFTGSYEQYF
>TRBJ1-1|NA|13|NA|TRBV29-1
TGCAGCGTCGGGTTAATTGAGAACACTGAAGCTTTCTTT
CSVGLIENTEAFF
>TRBJ1-1|TRBD1|13|many|TRBV2
TGTGCCAGCAGGGACAGGGTTCGCACTGAAGCTTTCTTT
CASRDRVRTEAFF
>TRBJ1-1|NA|13|many|TRBV10-3
TGTGCCATCAGTGAAATGGAGGGAGTTGGAGCTTTCTTT
CAISEMEGVGAFF
>TRBJ1-4|NA|14|once|TRBV28
TGTGCCAGCACCGTCAACGGGTTTAATGAAAAACTGTTTTTT
CASTVNGFNEKLFF
>TRBJ2-7|NA|15|few|TRBV19
TGTGCCAGTAGTATTTCCGGGACTGACTCCTACGAGCAGTACTTC
CASSISGTDSYEQYF
>TRBJ1-6|NA|15|NA|TRBV5-1
TGCGCCAGCAGCTTTGCCACAGGGAGGAATTCACCCCTCCACTTT
CASSFATGRNSPLHF
>TRBJ1-1|NA|15|NA|TRBV7-3
TGTGCCTGCAGCGTTAAAGAGACCATGAACACTGAAGCTTTCTTT
CACSVKETMNTEAFF
>TRBJ1-2|TRBD1|15|many|TRBV7-2
TGTGCCAGCAGCATCCGGGACAGCTTTAACTATGGCTACACCTTC
CASSIRDSFNYGYTF
>TRBJ2-5|NA|14|NA|TRBV2
TGTGCCAGCAGGCAACATGGGACCCAAGAGACCCAGTACTTC
CASRQHGTQETQYF
>TRBJ1-4|NA|12|NA|TRBV12-3/TRBV12-4
TGTGCCAGCAGTTTGGGAGTGGGGAAACTGTTTTTT
CASSLGVGKLFF
>TRBJ1-1|NA|14|many|TRBV12-3/TRBV12-4
TGTGCCAGCAGTTTATCGGCCCACGACACTGAAGCTTTCTTT
CASSLSAHDTEAFF
>TRBJ2-5|NA|13|NA|TRBV2
TGTGCCAGCAGTGCACAGGGCCAAGAGACCCAGTACTTC
CASSAQGQETQYF
>TRBJ2-7|TRBD1|15|many|TRBV10-2
TGCGCCAGCAGTGAGTCACCGGGACAGGTTGGCGAGCAGTACTTC
CASSESPGQVGEQYF
>TRBJ1-5|TRBD1|16|many|TRBV19
TGTGCCAGTAGTAGACAGGGGTCTGCAAGCAATCAGCCCCAGCATTTT
CASSRQGSASNQPQHF
>TRBJ2-5|TRBD2|15|NA|TRBV20-1
TGCAGTGCTAGCGGCCTAGCGGGAAGTGGGGAGACCCAGTACTTC
CSASGLAGSGETQYF
>TRBJ1-1|TRBD1|13|NA|TRBV6-5
TGTGCCAGCAACCCACTGACGGACAGGAAAGCTTTCTTT
CASNPLTDRKAFF
>TRBJ2-7|TRBD1|15|few|TRBV19
TGTGCCAGTAGAGACCCGGGACAGGGGGCGCGTGAGCAGTACTTC
CASRDPGQGAREQYF
>TRBJ2-7|TRBD1|15|few|TRBV13
TGTGCCAGCAGCCCGACCGGACAGGAGACCTACGAGCAGTACTTC
CASSPTGQETYEQYF
>TRBJ2-5|TRBD2|15|many|TRBV29-1
TGCAGCGTTGAATTGACCAGCGGGAACCAAGAGACCCAGTACTTC
CSVELTSGNQETQYF
>TRBJ1-5|NA|10|NA|TRBV20-1
TGCAGTGCTAGACAAGAGACCCAGCATTTT
CSARQETQHF
>TRBJ2-7|TRBD2|14|NA|TRBV20-1
TGCAGTGCTAGCCCTAGCGGGCATTCCTACGAGCAGTACTTC
CSASPSGHSYEQYF
>TRBJ2-5|TRBD2|18|many|TRBV7-2
TGTGCCAGCAGCTTAGCGGGTGGGGGACTAGCCGAGAGGGGGACCCAGTACTTC
CASSLAGGGLAERGTQYF
>TRBJ2-7|TRBD2|15|NA|TRBV9
TGTGCCAGCAGCGCCCGACTAGCGGAGCCCTACGAGCAGTACTTC
CASSARLAEPYEQYF
>TRBJ2-5|NA|15|NA|TRBV9
TGTGCCAGCAGCCCTTCGGACTCTAGGGGGGAGACCCAGTACTTC
CASSPSDSRGETQYF
>TRBJ2-7|TRBD2|14|few|TRBV5-1
TGCGCCAGCAGCTTGAGGCGGGAGGGAAACGAGCAGTACTTC
CASSLRREGNEQYF
>TRBJ1-1|NA|12|few|TRBV12-3/TRBV12-4
TGTGCCAGCAGTTTGGAAAGCAGAGCTACTTTCTTT
CASSLESRATFF
>TRBJ1-2|TRBD1|13|many|TRBV9
TGTGCCAGCAGTCCGACAGGGGCCTATGGCTACACCTTC
CASSPTGAYGYTF
>TRBJ2-5|NA|15|NA|TRBV20-1
TGCAGCCCTCTGGGCCTGGGTTCCCAAGTAGAGACCCAGTACTTC
CSPLGLGSQVETQYF
>TRBJ2-6|TRBD1|17|NA|TRBV29-1
TGCAGCGTCCTCGGGGACAGGGGGCCCCTCAGGGCCAACGTCCTGACTTTC
CSVLGDRGPLRANVLTF
>TRBJ1-2|NA|12|medium-sized|TRBV6-6
TGTGCCAGCGGGAAGACGGTCTATGGCTACACCTTC
CASGKTVYGYTF
>TRBJ1-5|NA|16|NA|TRBV19
TGTGCCAGTAGTACCACCCGGGACGGTTTCAATCAGCCCCAGCATTTT
CASSTTRDGFNQPQHF
>TRBJ1-6|NA|17|NA|TRBV5-6
TGTGCCAGCAGCCTCCGGTCCGGAGGTAGGATGATTTCACCCCTCCACTTT
CASSLRSGGRMISPLHF
>TRBJ1-1|NA|13|NA|TRBV20-1
TGCAGTGCGCTCGAAGACCGGTACACTGAAGCTTTCTTT
CSALEDRYTEAFF
>TRBJ1-1|NA|13|many|TRBV7-9
TGTGCCAGCAGCTTAGGTTTATCCAGTGAAGCTTTCTTT
CASSLGLSSEAFF
>TRBJ1-5|NA|14|NA|TRBV20-1
TGCAGTGCTCACGAGGCAGGGATTAGTCAGCCCCAGCATTTT
CSAHEAGISQPQHF
>TRBJ2-7|TRBD2|15|many|TRBV7-9
TGTGCCAGCAGCAATAATAGCGGGAGCTCCTACGAGCAGTACTTC
CASSNNSGSSYEQYF
>TRBJ1-1|NA|14|few|TRBV20-1
TGCAGTGCTAGGATCTTGGGGGGGAACACTGAAGCTTTCTTT
CSARILGGNTEAFF
>TRBJ1-4|TRBD1|15|NA|TRBV19
TGTGCCAGTAGTCGACAGGGGGAAGGGGATGAAAAACTGTTTTTT
CASSRQGEGDEKLFF
>TRBJ1-2|NA|15|few|TRBV12-3/TRBV12-4
TGTGCCAGCAGTGCTATTGAACAGGGATCAGTTGGCTACACCTTC
CASSAIEQGSVGYTF
>TRBJ2-2|TRBD1|13|many|TRBV2
TGTGCCAGCAGTGGGACAGGGGCCGGGGAGCTGTTTTTT
CASSGTGAGELFF
>TRBJ1-6|NA|16|many|TRBV7-2
TGTGCCAGCAGCCCGACAGGCGGGGCCTATAATTCACCCCTCCACTTT
CASSPTGGAYNSPLHF
>TRBJ1-2|NA|13|NA|TRBV7-9
TGTGCCAGCGCAACAGAACCGTTCTATGGCTACACCTTC
CASATEPFYGYTF
>TRBJ2-3|TRBD1|12|NA|TRBV10-3
TGTGCCATCAGAGACAGGGGGGATACGCAGTATTTT
CAIRDRGDTQYF
>TRBJ1-1|NA|16|NA|TRBV6-2/TRBV6-3
TGTGCCAGCAGCTTTAGACGTACGACTCAGAACACTGAAGCTTTCTTT
CASSFRRTTQNTEAFF
>TRBJ1-1|NA|14|NA|TRBV13
TGTGCCAGCAGCGGAACAGGGATAGTCGCTGAAGCTTTCTTT
CASSGTGIVAEAFF